One and the same sample provided the 10 T cell receptor beta chains below, sequenced in a study of blood T cell repertoires in COVID-19. The protocol was immunoSEQ multiplex PCR, while the TCRdb copy is restricted to in-frame clones and leaves out a portion. This sample yields 52,000 or so clones, of which 75% to 80% are seen a single time; around 21% belongs to the top ten. Sequenced: peripheral blood. Source of these receptors: a man aged 45-65 years with active or convalescent COVID-19.

This clone appeared a few times. V gene TRBV29-1 combines with J gene TRBJ1-1; 7 bases line up with TRBD1. The germline gives CDR1 SQVTM, CDR2 ANQGSEA. Trimming cost V 2 bases and J 7 bases; bases outside gene matches: 4. The CDR3 is made up of 12 amino acids. The CDR3 spells CSVEPTGSEAFF. Here the CDR3 DNA reads TGCAGCGTTGAACCGACAGGGAGTGAAGCTTTCTTT.

This clone appeared a few times. The chain is built from TRBV10-1 and TRBJ2-7; TRBD1 aligns across 8 bases. This CDR3 spans 16 amino acids. V lost 2 bases to trimming and J lost 2 bases; unmatched junction nucleotides: 8. CDR1 is WNHNN and CDR2 is SYGVQD in the germline V gene (reference sequence). As DNA, the CDR3 is TGCGCCAGCAGTGAGAGCTGGACAGGGAGTACCTACGAGCAGTACTTC. Amino acid sequence: CASSESWTGSTYEQYF.

This chain uses TRBV20-1 with TRBJ2-7, with D tentatively TRBD1 (5 bases). Between the trimmed V and J ends, which lost 3 bases and 2 bases, there was a span of 14 bases. Germline V gene data show CDR1 as DFQATT and CDR2 as SNEGSKA (reference sequence). The CDR3 runs to 14 residues. CDR3 in amino acids: CSASTGRPPYEQYF. Written as DNA, the CDR3 is TGCAGTGCTAGTACAGGCCGCCCTCCCTACGAGCAGTACTTC.

This clone was seen a single time. The chain couples TRBV5-4 to TRBJ1-4; D not resolved. CDR3 length equals 13 residues. Trimming cost V 0 bases and J 5 bases, with 5 bases left between them. Germline V gene sequence: CDR1 SGHNT, CDR2 YYREEE (reference sequence). In nucleotides, the CDR3 is TGTGCCAGCAGCTTGGCCGGGAATGAAAAACTGTTTTTT. Amino acid sequence: CASSLAGNEKLFF.

This clone appeared a single time. The chain combines TRBV3-1 (or the pseudogene TRBV3-2) with TRBJ2-1; perhaps TRBD1 as D (6 bases). V lost 4 bases and J 2 bases, leaving 12 bases between the germline ends. Germline lookup yields CDR1 LGHDT and CDR2 YNNKEL (reference sequence). This CDR3 region has 15 residues. In DNA form, the CDR3 reads TGTGCCAGCAGCCCCAGGGGCGTTACCTACAATGAGCAGTTCTTC. Its translation: CASSPRGVTYNEQFF.

This clone was picked up a small number of times. V gene TRBV7-2 combines with J gene TRBJ2-1; D is possibly TRBD1 (6 bases). CDR3 length equals 14 residues. Trimming stripped 6 bases from V and 0 bases from J, with 9 bases between. The V gene's germline CDR1 is SGHTA and CDR2 FQGNSA. The CDR3 loop reads CASRQGGSYNEQFF. The CDR3, as DNA: TGTGCCAGCAGGCAAGGGGGCTCCTACAATGAGCAGTTCTTC.

The chain is built from TRBV19 and TRBJ2-2; D might be TRBD2 (6 bases). Between the trimmed V and J ends, which lost 1 base and 1 base, there was a span of 10 bases. This CDR3 comprises 16 residues. Germline V gives CDR1 LNHDA, CDR2 SQIVND (reference sequence). The CDR3 reads CASSIVGGLNTGELFF. CDR3 DNA sequence: TGTGCCAGTAGTATAGTGGGGGGTTTGAACACCGGGGAGCTGTTTTTT. Drawing the rest from reference TRBV19 and TRBJ2-2, the complete variable domain is DGGITQSPKYLFRKEGQNVTLSCEQNLNHDAMYWYRQDPGQGLRLIYYSQIVNDFQKGDIAEGYSVSREKKESFPLTVTSAQKNPTAFYLCASSIVGGLNTGELFFGEGSRLTVL.

The genes are TRBV6-5 and TRBJ2-4, with D possibly being TRBD1 (5 bases). V lost 5 bases to trimming and J lost 6 bases, with 17 bases between them. Germline loops: CDR1 MNHEY, CDR2 SVGAGI. CDR3 length equals 15 residues. In nucleotides, the CDR3 is TGTGCCAGCAGTCCGGCAGGGAATTCGGCAAACATTCAGTACTTC. Translated: CASSPAGNSANIQYF.

V is TRBV25-1 and J is TRBJ2-6, with no clear D. The germline V gene encodes CDR1 MGHDK and CDR2 SYGVNS. V was clipped by 0 bases and J by 3 bases, with 6 bases between them. The CDR3 is 15 residues long. In nucleotides, the CDR3 is TGTGCCAGCAGTGAATATAGTAGTGGGGCCAACGTCCTGACTTTC. It is translated as CASSEYSSGANVLTF.

The rearrangement links TRBV18 to TRBJ1-1; TRBD1 might be the D (6 bases). There are 17 residues in the CDR3. Trimming shortened V by 2 bases and J by 5 bases, and 21 bases separated the two germline ends. Germline V gene lookup returns CDR1 KGHSH and CDR2 LQKENI. This CDR3 reads CASSPSSTGGAGTEAFF. The DNA for the CDR3 is TGTGCCAGCTCACCATCGTCGACGGGGGGCGCGGGGACTGAAGCTTTCTTT.